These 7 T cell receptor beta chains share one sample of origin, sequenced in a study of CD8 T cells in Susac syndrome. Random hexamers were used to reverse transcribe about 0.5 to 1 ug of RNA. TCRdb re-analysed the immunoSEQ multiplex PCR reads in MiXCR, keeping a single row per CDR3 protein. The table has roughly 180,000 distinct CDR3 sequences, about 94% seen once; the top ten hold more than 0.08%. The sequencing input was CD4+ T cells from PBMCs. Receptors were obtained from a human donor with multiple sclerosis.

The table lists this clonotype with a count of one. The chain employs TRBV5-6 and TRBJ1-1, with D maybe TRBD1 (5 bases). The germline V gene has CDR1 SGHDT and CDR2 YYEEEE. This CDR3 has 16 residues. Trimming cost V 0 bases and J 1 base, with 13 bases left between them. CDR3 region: CASSLARARANTEAFF. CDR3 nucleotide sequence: TGTGCCAGCAGCTTGGCCAGGGCTAGAGCGAACACTGAAGCTTTCTTT.

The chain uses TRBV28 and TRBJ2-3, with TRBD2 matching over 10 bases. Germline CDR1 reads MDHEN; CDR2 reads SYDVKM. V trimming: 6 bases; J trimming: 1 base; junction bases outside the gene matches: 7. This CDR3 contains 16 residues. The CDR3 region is CASSPASGGRTDTQYF. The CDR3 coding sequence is TGTGCCAGCAGCCCCGCTAGCGGGGGACGCACAGATACGCAGTATTTT.

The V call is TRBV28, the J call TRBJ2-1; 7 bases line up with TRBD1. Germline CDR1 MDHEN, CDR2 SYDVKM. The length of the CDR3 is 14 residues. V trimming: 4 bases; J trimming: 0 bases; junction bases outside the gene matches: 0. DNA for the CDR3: TGTGCCAGCAGTTGGGACAGCTCCTACAATGAGCAGTTCTTC. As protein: CASSWDSSYNEQFF.

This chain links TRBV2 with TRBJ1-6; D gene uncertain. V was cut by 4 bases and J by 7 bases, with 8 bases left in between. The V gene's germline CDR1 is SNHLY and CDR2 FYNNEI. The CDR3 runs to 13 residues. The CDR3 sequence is CASSGERNSPLHF. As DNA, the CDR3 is TGTGCCAGCAGTGGTGAGAGGAATTCACCCCTCCACTTT.

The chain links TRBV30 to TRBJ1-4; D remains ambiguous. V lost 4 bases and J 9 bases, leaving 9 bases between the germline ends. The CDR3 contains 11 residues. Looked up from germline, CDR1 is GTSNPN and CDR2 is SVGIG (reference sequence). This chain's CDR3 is CAWKDGKKLFF. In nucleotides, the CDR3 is TGTGCCTGGAAGGATGGGAAAAAACTGTTTTTT.

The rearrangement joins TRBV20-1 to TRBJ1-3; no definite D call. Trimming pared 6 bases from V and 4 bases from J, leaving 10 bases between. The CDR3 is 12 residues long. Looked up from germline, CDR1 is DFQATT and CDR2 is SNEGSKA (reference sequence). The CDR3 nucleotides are TGCAGTGCCTTGACATTCGGAAACACCATATATTTT. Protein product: CSALTFGNTIYF.

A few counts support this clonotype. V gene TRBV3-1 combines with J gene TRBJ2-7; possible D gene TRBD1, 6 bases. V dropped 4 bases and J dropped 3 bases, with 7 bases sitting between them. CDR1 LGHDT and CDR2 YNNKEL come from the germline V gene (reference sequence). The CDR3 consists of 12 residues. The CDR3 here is CASSPDSYEQYF. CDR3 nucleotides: TGTGCCAGCAGCCCGGACAGCTACGAGCAGTACTTC.